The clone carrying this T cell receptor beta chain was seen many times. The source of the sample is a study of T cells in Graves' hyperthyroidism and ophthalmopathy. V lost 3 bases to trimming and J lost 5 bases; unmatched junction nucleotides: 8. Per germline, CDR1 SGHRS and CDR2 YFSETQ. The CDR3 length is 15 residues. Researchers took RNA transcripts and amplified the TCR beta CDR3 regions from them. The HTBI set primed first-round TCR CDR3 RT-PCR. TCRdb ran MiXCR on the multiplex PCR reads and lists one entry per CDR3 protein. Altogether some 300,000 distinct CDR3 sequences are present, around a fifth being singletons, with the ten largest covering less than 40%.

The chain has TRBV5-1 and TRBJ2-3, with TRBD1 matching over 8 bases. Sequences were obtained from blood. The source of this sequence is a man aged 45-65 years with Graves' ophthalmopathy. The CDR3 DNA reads TGCGCCAGCAGCTCGAGAACAGGGGGGAGAGATACGCAGTATTTT. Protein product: CASSSRTGGRDTQYF.